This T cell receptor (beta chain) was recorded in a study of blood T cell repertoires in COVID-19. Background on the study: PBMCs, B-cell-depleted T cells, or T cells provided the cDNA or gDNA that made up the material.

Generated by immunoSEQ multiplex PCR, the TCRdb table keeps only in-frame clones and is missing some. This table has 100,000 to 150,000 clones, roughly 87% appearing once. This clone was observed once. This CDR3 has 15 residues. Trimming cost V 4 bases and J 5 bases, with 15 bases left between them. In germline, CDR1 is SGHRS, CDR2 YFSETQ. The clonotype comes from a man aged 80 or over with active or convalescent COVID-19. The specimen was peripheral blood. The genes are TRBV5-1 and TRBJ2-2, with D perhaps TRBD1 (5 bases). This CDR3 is CASSPQGLSTGELFF. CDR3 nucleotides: TGCGCCAGCAGCCCCCAGGGTCTCTCAACCGGGGAGCTGTTTTTT.